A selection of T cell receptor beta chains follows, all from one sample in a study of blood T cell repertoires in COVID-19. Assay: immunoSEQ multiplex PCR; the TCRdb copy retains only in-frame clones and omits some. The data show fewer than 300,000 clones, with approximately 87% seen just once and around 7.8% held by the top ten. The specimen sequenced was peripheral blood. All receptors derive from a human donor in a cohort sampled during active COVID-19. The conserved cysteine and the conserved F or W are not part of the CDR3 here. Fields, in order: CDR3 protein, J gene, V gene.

cdr3_aa: ASSFDRVGSYEQY; j_call: TRBJ2-7; v_call: TRBV7-6
cdr3_aa: ASSRKSGTSGNNEQF; j_call: TRBJ2-1; v_call: TRBV11-2
cdr3_aa: ASGAEGPYGYT; j_call: TRBJ1-2; v_call: TRBV2
cdr3_aa: ASSDQGFYEQY; j_call: TRBJ2-7; v_call: TRBV2
cdr3_aa: ATLAGGKRNEQF; j_call: TRBJ2-1; v_call: TRBV3-1/TRBV3-2
cdr3_aa: ASRRVGQGSSYNEQF; j_call: TRBJ2-1; v_call: TRBV6-6
cdr3_aa: ASGLRGSSYNEQF; j_call: TRBJ2-1; v_call: TRBV12-5
cdr3_aa: ASSSLGQGFQPQH; j_call: TRBJ1-5; v_call: TRBV28
cdr3_aa: ASSVGGLAETQY; j_call: TRBJ2-5; v_call: TRBV9
cdr3_aa: ASCPRDSLTDTQY; j_call: TRBJ2-3; v_call: TRBV5-1
cdr3_aa: ASSSRKGDEQF; j_call: TRBJ2-1; v_call: TRBV5-5